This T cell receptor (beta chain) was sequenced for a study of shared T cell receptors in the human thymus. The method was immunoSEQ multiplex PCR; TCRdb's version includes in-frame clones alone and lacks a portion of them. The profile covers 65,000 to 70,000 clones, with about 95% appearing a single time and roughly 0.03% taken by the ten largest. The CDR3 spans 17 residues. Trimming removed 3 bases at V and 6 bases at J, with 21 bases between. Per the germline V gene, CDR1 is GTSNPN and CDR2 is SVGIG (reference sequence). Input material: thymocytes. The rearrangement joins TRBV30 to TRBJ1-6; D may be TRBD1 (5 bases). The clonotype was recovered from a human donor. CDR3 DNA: TGTGCCTGGAGGAGCCAACAGGAGATCATAGGTAATTCACCCCTCCACTTT. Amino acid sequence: CAWRSQQEIIGNSPLHF.